This T cell receptor (beta chain) was documented in a study of T cell repertoires in cytomegalovirus infection. At the level of the study: Both a matching HLA type and CMV infection were indicated by public TCR beta signatures.

In its sample, this clonotype was seen a few times. The antigen is not known. One entry per CDR3 protein results from TCRdb running MiXCR on the reads. The sample yields more than 250,000 distinct CDR3 sequences, roughly 25% seen once. V was clipped by 0 bases and J by 3 bases, with 3 bases between them. The CDR3 is made up of 12 amino acids. From germline, CDR1 is SEHNR and CDR2 FQNEAQ (reference sequence). Study-wide results and caveats: CMV-specific TCR beta clonotypes restricted by HLA-C dominated the ex vivo response.

The chain uses TRBV7-9 and TRBJ2-7; D is unresolved. This clonotype was sampled from a human donor in good health (CMV status not recorded). Some clones in this sample may be carry-over from other donors' samples. The source was cultured PBMCs, collected from culture after CMV antigen stimulation. This CDR3 is CASSLAIYEQYF. CDR3 DNA: TGTGCCAGCAGCTTAGCGATCTACGAGCAGTACTTC.